A single sample is the source of the 11 T cell receptor beta chains below, sequenced in a study of immune heterogeneity within non-small cell lung tumors. The template consisted of bulk tumor genomic DNA, with about 600 ng used per sample. Several biopsies per primary tumor, spaced far apart, were taken during surgery. The patients were newly diagnosed with non-small cell lung cancer, had not been treated, and had curative surgery. A multiplex PCR containing 32 V primers and 13 J primers was used to amplify TCR beta CDR3. One entry per CDR3 protein, called by TCRdb with MiXCR from the multiplex PCR reads. The sample shows 2,500 to 3,000 distinct CDR3 sequences, roughly 14% of them seen only once. The sample comprised lung tumor tissue. The source of these receptors is a female donor with non-small cell lung cancer.

This clonotype is termed medium-sized. DNA of the CDR3: TGTGCCAGCAGGATTAGGGGCGGGGAGCTGTTTTTT. Translating it yields CASRIRGGELFF. The V and J genes are TRBV6-1 and TRBJ2-2, with a weak D call TRBD1 (5 bases). Germline V lookup: CDR1 MNHNS, CDR2 SASEGT. CDR3 length: 12 amino acids. V was cut by 6 bases and J by 7 bases, with 9 bases left in between.

In this sample, this clonotype is medium-sized (0.01 to 0.1%). This chain uses TRBV7-9 with TRBJ1-3; no definite D call. The V end lost 5 bases, the J end lost 6 bases, and 14 bases lay between the germline ends. Germline CDR1 and CDR2: SEHNR and FQNEAQ (reference sequence). There are 14 residues in the CDR3. The CDR3 coding sequence is TGTGCCAGCAGCCCTTCTCTAGGAGCAAACACCATATATTTT. It specifies CASSPSLGANTIYF.

This clonotype has only one observation. This likely comes from a read error, as the CDR3 has no conserved phenylalanine or tryptophan at its end. This chain joins TRBV28 and TRBJ1-2, with D possibly being TRBD1 (5 bases). Germline V CDR1 and CDR2: MDHEN, SYDVKM. The V and J ends lost 1 base and 0 bases respectively, with 12 bases between them. The CDR3 runs 16 residues. The CDR3 bases are TGTGCCAGCAGTTTATTCGGGACCGCCACTAACTATGGCTACACCTTA. It encodes CASSLFGTATNYGYTL.

This clonotype was picked up many times. The V call is TRBV9, the J call TRBJ2-7; a possible D gene is TRBD2 (6 bases). The CDR3 is 14 residues long. V was shortened by 0 bases and J by 3 bases, with 10 bases between the two germline ends. Per the germline V gene, CDR1 is SGDLS and CDR2 is YYNGEE. The DNA for the CDR3 is TGTGCCAGCAGCGTAGCGGGAGTATACTACGAGCAGTACTTC. It yields the protein CASSVAGVYYEQYF.

The rearrangement uses TRBV6-1 and TRBJ1-6; 7 bases fit TRBD1. V lost 6 bases to trimming and J lost 10 bases; unmatched junction nucleotides: 15. The CDR3 has 16 residues. Germline values: CDR1 MNHNS, CDR2 SASEGT. The CDR3 sequence: CASRPTGPAYKSPLHF. In nucleotides, the CDR3 is TGTGCCAGCAGGCCGACAGGGCCCGCTTACAAGTCACCCCTCCACTTT.

By share of the sample, this clonotype is medium-sized. The chain recombines TRBV6-1 with TRBJ2-3, with 8 positions matching TRBD2. Unmatched junction bases numbered 3, after V lost 0 bases and J lost 4 bases. The CDR3 covers 15 residues. Germline CDR1 and CDR2: MNHNS and SASEGT. CDR3 in amino acids: CASSEAEAGADTQYF. Here the CDR3 DNA reads TGTGCCAGCAGTGAAGCGGAAGCGGGAGCAGATACGCAGTATTTT.

Sample share makes this clonotype medium-sized (0.01 to 0.1%). DNA of the CDR3: TGCGCCAGCAGCTTGGCCGGCCTAGCGGGACTGGAGGAGCAGTACTTC. Its translation is CASSLAGLAGLEEQYF. The V and J genes are TRBV5-1 and TRBJ2-7; 9 bases are a match to TRBD2. The CDR3 extends over 16 amino acids. CDR1 and CDR2 (germline): SGHRS, YFSETQ. V was pared by 0 bases and J by 7 bases, with 11 bases of the junction left unmatched. Supplemented by reference TRBV5-1 and TRBJ2-7, the full variable domain reads KAGVTQTPRYLIKTRGQQVTLSCSPISGHRSVSWYQQTPGQGLQFLFEYFSETQRNKGNFPGRFSGRQFSNSRSEMNVSTLELGDSALYLCASSLAGLAGLEEQYFGPGTRLTVT.

Judged by abundance, this clonotype is medium-sized (0.01 to 0.1%). The chain uses TRBV7-2 and TRBJ2-1; 7 bases map to TRBD2. The germline CDR1 and CDR2 sequences are SGHTA and FQGNSA. J was trimmed by 3 bases and V by 9 bases; bases with no gene match: 5. The CDR3 runs to 13 residues. CDR3 loop: CASSRTSYNEQFF. The CDR3 coding sequence is TGTGCCAGTTCGCGGACTAGCTACAATGAGCAGTTCTTC.

This clonotype is medium-sized (0.01 to 0.1%) by share. This rearrangement joins TRBV18 to TRBJ2-5, with D possibly TRBD2 on 6 matching bases. Germline lookup yields CDR1 KGHSH and CDR2 LQKENI. The length of the CDR3 is 14 residues. V was shortened by 4 bases and J by 0 bases, with 9 bases between the two germline ends. The CDR3 DNA follows: TGTGCCAGCTCACATCCGGGAGACCAAGAGACCCAGTACTTC. It encodes CASSHPGDQETQYF.

In regard to this clonotype: This may be a read error, as it is one base from a much larger clone. The chain is built from TRBV10-2 and TRBJ2-7; the D gene is possibly TRBD1 (6 bases). This CDR3 has 14 amino acids. Germline V gene sequence: CDR1 WSHSY, CDR2 SAAADI. Here the CDR3 DNA reads TGCGCCAGCGGTGAGGTGGTCAGGGGCTACGAGCAGTACTTC. Protein sequence: CASGEVVRGYEQYF.

In its sample, this clonotype was seen many times. The chain combines TRBV7-9 with TRBJ1-1; the D gene is possibly TRBD1 (5 bases). V was trimmed by 5 bases and J by 0 bases, leaving 16 bases between them. CDR1 and CDR2 from the germline V gene are SEHNR and FQNEAQ (reference sequence). The CDR3 spans 16 residues. CDR3 protein: CASSPSTRGLNTEAFF. The CDR3 nucleotides read TGTGCCAGCAGCCCGTCGACAAGGGGACTGAACACTGAAGCTTTCTTT.